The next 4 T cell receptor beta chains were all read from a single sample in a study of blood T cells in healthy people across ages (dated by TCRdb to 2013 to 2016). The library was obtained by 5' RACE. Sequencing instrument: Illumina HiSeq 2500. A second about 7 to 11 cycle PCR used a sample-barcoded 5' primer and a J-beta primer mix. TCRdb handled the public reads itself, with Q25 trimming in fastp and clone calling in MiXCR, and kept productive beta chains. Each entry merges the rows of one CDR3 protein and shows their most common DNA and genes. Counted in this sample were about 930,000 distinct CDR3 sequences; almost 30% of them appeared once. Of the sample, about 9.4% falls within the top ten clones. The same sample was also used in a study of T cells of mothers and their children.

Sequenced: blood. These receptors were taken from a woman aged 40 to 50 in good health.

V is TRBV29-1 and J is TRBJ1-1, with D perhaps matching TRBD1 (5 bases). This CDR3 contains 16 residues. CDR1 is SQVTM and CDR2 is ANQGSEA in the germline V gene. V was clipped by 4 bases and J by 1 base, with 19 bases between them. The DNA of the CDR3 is TGCAGCGTTGGGGGGGGACTCGCCAGAGAGAACACTGAAGCTTTCTTT. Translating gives CSVGGGLARENTEAFF.

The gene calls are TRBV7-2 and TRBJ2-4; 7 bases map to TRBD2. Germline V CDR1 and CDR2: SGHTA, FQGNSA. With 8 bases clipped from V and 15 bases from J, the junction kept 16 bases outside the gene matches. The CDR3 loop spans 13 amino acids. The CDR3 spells CASGSPPAGRGYF. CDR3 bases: TGTGCCAGCGGCTCCCCCCCCGCGGGGAGGGGGTACTTC.

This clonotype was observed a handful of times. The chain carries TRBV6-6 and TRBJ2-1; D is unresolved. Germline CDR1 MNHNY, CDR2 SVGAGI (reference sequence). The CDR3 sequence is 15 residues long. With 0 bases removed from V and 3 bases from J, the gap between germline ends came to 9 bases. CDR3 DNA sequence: TGTGCCAGCAGTTACTCGGGTAGGGACTACAATGAGCAGTTCTTC. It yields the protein CASSYSGRDYNEQFF.

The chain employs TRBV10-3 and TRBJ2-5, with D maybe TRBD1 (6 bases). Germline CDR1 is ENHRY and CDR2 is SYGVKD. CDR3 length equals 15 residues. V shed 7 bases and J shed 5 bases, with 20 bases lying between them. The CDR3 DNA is TGTGCCATCAAATCGGGCAGGGGCTTCCAGGAGACCCAGTACTTC. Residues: CAIKSGRGFQETQYF.